This is a list of T cell receptor beta chains from one sample in a study of vaccination and CD4 T cells after COVID-19. TCRdb redid the calling of the PCR reads with MiXCR, one entry per CDR3 protein. There are more than 10,000 distinct CDR3 sequences in the sample; 30% to 45% occur only once, and about 15% lies in the top ten. The antigens these receptors bind are not known. The sample consisted of CD4+ T cells from blood, cultured in vitro. These receptors all come from a human donor in good health. The CDR3 runs from the conserved cysteine through the conserved F or W. A D gene is named only where the DNA matches it firmly. Not all rows give a size; the values are once, few, many and, for expanded clones, a class.

>NA|TRBJ2-7|TRBV10-3|NA
CAISAPSIYEQYF
TGTGCCATCAGTGCCCCCTCAATCTACGAGCAGTACTTC
>NA|TRBJ2-1|TRBV20-1|NA
CSASPRLGYNEQFF
TGCAGTGCTAGTCCGAGACTAGGTTACAATGAGCAGTTCTTC
>TRBD2|TRBJ2-7|TRBV28|few
CAASGGPGEQYF
TGTGCCGCTTCGGGGGGGCCGGGGGAGCAGTACTTC
>NA|TRBJ1-2|TRBV19|NA
CASSIANGNYGYTF
TGTGCCAGTAGTATAGCTAACGGAAACTATGGCTACACCTTC
>NA|TRBJ2-1|TRBV6-4|NA
CASSDRRNEQFF
TGTGCCAGCAGTGATAGGCGGAATGAGCAGTTCTTC
>NA|TRBJ2-7|TRBV7-9|NA
CASSLVAGPAGQYF
TGTGCCAGCAGCTTAGTCGCGGGGCCGGCTGGGCAGTACTTC
>TRBD2|TRBJ2-1|TRBV6-2/TRBV6-3|few
CASSRWPGLAATYNEQFF
TGTGCCAGCAGCCGATGGCCCGGACTAGCGGCGACCTACAATGAGCAGTTCTTC
>NA|TRBJ1-5|TRBV20-1|few
CSATPPTGAGSNQPQHF
TGCAGTGCAACCCCCCCAACGGGGGCAGGGAGCAATCAGCCCCAGCATTTT
>NA|TRBJ1-5|TRBV6-1|few
CASRKTWGARGQPQHF
TGTGCCAGCAGAAAAACCTGGGGGGCGCGGGGACAGCCCCAGCATTTT
>NA|TRBJ2-3|TRBV7-2|NA
CASSLFGSTDTQYF
TGTGCCAGCAGCTTATTCGGGAGTACAGATACGCAGTATTTT